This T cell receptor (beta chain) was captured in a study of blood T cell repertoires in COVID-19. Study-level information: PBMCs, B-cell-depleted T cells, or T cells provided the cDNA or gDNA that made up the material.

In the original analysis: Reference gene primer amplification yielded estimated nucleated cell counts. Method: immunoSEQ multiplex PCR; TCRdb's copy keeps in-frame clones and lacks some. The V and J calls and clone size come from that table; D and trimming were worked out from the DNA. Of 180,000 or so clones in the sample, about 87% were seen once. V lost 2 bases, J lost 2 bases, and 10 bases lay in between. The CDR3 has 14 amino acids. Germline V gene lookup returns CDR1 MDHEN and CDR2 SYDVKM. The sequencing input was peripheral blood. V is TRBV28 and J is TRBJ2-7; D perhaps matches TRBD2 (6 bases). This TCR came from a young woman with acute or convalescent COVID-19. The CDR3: CASSLLGSPYEQYF. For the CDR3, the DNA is TGTGCCAGCAGTTTACTCGGGAGCCCCTACGAGCAGTACTTC. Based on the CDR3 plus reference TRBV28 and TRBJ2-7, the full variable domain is DVKVTQSSRYLVKRTGEKVFLECVQDMDHENMFWYRQDPGLGLRLIYFSYDVKMKEKGDIPEGYSVSREKKERFSLILESASTNQTSMYLCASSLLGSPYEQYFGPGTRLTVT.